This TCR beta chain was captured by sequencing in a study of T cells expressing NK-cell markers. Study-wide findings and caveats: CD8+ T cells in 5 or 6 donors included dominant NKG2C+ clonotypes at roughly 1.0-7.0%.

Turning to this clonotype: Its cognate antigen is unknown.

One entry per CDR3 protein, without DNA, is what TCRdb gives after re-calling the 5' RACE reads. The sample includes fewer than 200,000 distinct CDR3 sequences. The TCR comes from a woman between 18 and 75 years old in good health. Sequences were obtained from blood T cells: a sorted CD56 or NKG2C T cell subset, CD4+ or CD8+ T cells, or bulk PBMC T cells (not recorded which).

The CDR3 loop is CAIRVVGTDTQYF. The chain has TRBV6-1 and TRBJ2-3; without DNA, the TCRdb call of TRBD1 cannot be checked. The germline V gene has CDR1 MNHNS and CDR2 SASEGT. CDR3 length: 13 residues.